The source of this TCR beta chain is a study of T-cell memory formation after mild COVID-19. Study details: TCR clusters mostly belonged to single donors.

Overall study results and limits: Contracting CD4+ clones lay largely in CM and EM, with CD8+ ones residing in EMRA. Proof of SARS-CoV-2 specificity was absent for the second-wave clones that crested on day 37.

From 5'RACE with constant-segment primers came TCR alpha and TCR beta cDNA libraries that carried sample barcodes and UMIs. One entry per CDR3 protein, called by TCRdb with MiXCR from the 5' RACE reads. The repertoire has around 370,000 distinct CDR3 sequences, over 20% of them found once; the top ten carry around 13%. CDR3 length: 18 amino acids. V shed 2 bases and J shed 0 bases, with 16 bases lying between them. Looked up from germline, CDR1 is LGHDT and CDR2 is YNNKEL (reference sequence). A note on this clonotype: Its antigen is not known.

The V gene is TRBV3-1, the J gene TRBJ2-2; D perhaps matches TRBD1 (6 bases). The TCR was taken from an adult woman who had mild COVID-19 (a few samples of this study predate the infection). Cell type and time point are not known. Sequenced input: PBMCs or a T cell subset sorted from them (not recorded which). The CDR3 region is CASSQRFPTGPNTGELFF. The CDR3 DNA sequence: TGTGCCAGCAGCCAACGTTTCCCGACAGGACCGAACACCGGGGAGCTGTTTTTT.